The present T cell receptor beta chain was sequenced within a study of blood T cell repertoires in COVID-19. Per the study methods: For nucleated cells, counts were estimated from reference gene primer amplification. Sequencing was performed with immunoSEQ multiplex PCR; in TCRdb, only in-frame clones are kept and a portion is missing. That table is the source of V, J and clone size, and D and trimming were worked out from the DNA. The table lists under 80,000 clones, 80% of them singletons. V lost 6 bases, J lost 2 bases, and 17 bases lay in between. The CDR3 is 15 amino acids. Germline V CDR1 and CDR2: MNHEY, SVGAGI.

This rearrangement joins TRBV6-5 to TRBJ2-7, with D perhaps TRBD2 (5 bases). The sequencing sample was made of peripheral blood. The receptor was isolated from a human donor in a cohort sampled during active COVID-19. The CDR3, as DNA: TGTGCCAGCAGACCCAAGCGGCAGGCGGCCTACGAGCAGTACTTC. Encoded protein: CASRPKRQAAYEQYF.